These 2 T cell receptor beta chains came from one sample sequenced in a study of cytomegalovirus exposure and HLA in healthy donors. The PCR used 60 Vbeta and 13 Jbeta primers. Clones were read by immunoSEQ multiplex PCR, and TCRdb kept only the in-frame ones, dropping some. The repertoire holds about 120,000 clones, with roughly 63% as singletons. The specimen sequenced was PBMCs. The origin of the receptors is a man aged 25 to 40 in good health and CMV-seropositive.

The chain is built from TRBV7-3 and TRBJ2-3; no reliable D call. V shed 1 base and J shed 4 bases, with 6 bases lying between them. This CDR3 contains 13 residues. Looked up from germline, CDR1 is SGHTA and CDR2 is FQGTGA. CDR3 sequence: CASSLMAPDTQYF. The DNA of the CDR3 is TGTGCCAGCAGCTTAATGGCCCCAGATACGCAGTATTTT.

The CDR3 sequence: CASSRRTGGQETQYF. The CDR3 DNA is TGTGCCAGCAGTCGCCGGACAGGGGGCCAAGAGACCCAGTACTTC. This chain links TRBV6-5 with TRBJ2-5, with TRBD1 identical over 10 bases. J gave up 1 base and V 5 bases, and 4 bases lay outside the gene matches. The V gene's germline CDR1 is MNHEY and CDR2 SVGAGI. The CDR3 has 15 amino acids.